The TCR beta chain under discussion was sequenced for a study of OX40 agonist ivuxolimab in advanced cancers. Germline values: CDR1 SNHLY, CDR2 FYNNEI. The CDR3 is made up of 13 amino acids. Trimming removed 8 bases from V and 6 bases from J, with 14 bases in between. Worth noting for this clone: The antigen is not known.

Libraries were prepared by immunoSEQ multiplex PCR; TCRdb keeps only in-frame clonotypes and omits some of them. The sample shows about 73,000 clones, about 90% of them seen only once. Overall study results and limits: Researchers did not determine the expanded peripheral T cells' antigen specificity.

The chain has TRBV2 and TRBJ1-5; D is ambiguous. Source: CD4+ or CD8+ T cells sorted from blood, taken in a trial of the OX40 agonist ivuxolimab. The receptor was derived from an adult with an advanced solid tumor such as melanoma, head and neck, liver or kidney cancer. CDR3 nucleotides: TGTGCCAGCCGGCGGACCGCAAGTCAGCCCCAGCATTTT. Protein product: CASRRTASQPQHF.